This T cell receptor (beta chain) came from a study of shared clonotypes between healthy human individuals. Study-wide context: CD4 naive cells filled three plates per donor, CD4 memory three, CD8 naive two and CD8 memory one.

The V end lost 3 bases, the J end lost 9 bases, and 9 bases lay between the germline ends. CDR3 size: 12 residues. Germline loops: CDR1 MNHEY, CDR2 SMNVEV (reference sequence). Per the study methods: Filtering differed for immunoSEQ, which gave only junction sequences without quality scores. Generated by immunoSEQ multiplex PCR, the TCRdb table keeps only in-frame clones and is missing some. V, J and clone size derive from that table, while D and trimming were established from the DNA sequence. The sample contains 650,000 to 750,000 clones, about 78% of which appear only once. Findings of the study overall: What rarefaction showed was incomplete sorted-subset sequencing despite large depth. The researchers took only blood, and tissue repertoires probably look different.

As concerns this clone: Its antigen remains unknown.

The source is a woman in her twenties or thirties in good health. This sequence joins TRBV27 and TRBJ2-1; the D is unclear. The specimen sequenced was memory CD4+ T cells sorted from blood. The sample's subset: CD45RA-negative fraction. CDR3 amino acids: CASSLIMGEQFF. In DNA, the CDR3 is TGTGCCAGCAGTTTGATTATGGGTGAGCAGTTCTTC.